This T cell receptor (beta chain) came from a study of PD-L1 blockade in urothelial cancer (dated 2017 in TCRdb). Study-wide context: Every patient began therapy at some point between 2014 and 2015 and was given atezolizumab 1,200 mg intravenously every 3 weeks. About 85% of the 29 patients were males with bladder-origin urothelial cancer, and about 60% of the roughly 29 reported a prior smoking history. Patients had an ECOG performance status of 0 or 1 and had received between 0 and 3 prior chemotherapy regimens. Blood samples were analyzed at two time points: 3 weeks after treatment start (second dose) and 6 weeks after treatment start. Blood samples gave a median of around 130,000 T cells and approximately 81,000 unique TCRs, with a median clonality of 0.080. The study, an exploratory multi-omic analysis, examined somatic, immune and clinical correlates of response to PD-L1 blockade with atezolizumab in urothelial cancer. Pretreatment tumor samples and matched peripheral blood, collected serially before and after atezolizumab treatment, underwent TCR sequencing. Durable clinical benefit was defined as a progression-free survival longer than 6 months, and TCR features were additionally tested against progression-free survival and overall survival. In the same patients, whole exome sequencing and RNA sequencing of pretreatment tumors were performed in addition to TCR sequencing. Nine patients achieved durable clinical benefit and approximately 20 did not. Twenty-nine patients had pretreatment blood TCR-seq, approximately 24 had at least one posttreatment blood collection, and approximately 24 had tumor TCR-seq. What the authors observed across the whole study: Greater expansion of tumor-associated TCR clones in peripheral blood 3 weeks after the start of treatment was observed in patients with durable benefit (n of about 20, p = 0.022). Because the sample size was small (n ≈ 29) and many exploratory analyses were performed, the results are intended to be hypothesis-generating. A pretreatment peripheral blood TCR clonality below the median was linked to improved progression-free and overall survival.

This specimen's time point label, per the study, means: pretreatment peripheral blood. The cohort comprised fewer than 35 patients with locally advanced or metastatic urothelial carcinoma treated at Memorial Sloan Kettering on a trial protocol. Peripheral blood mononuclear cells were collected pretreatment and during treatment, with between 1 and 8 total time points obtained per patient. The Qiagen DNeasy Blood extraction kit was used to purify genomic DNA from total PBMCs and tumor samples. PBMCs were collected pretreatment and during treatment and were isolated and stored as previously described. Concerning this clone itself: Its antigen is unknown. No base-level quality is on record; no much larger clone is a single base apart.

The trim is 3 bases for V and 8 bases for J, with a gap of 20 bases between the germline ends. Via the germline V gene, CDR1 is SGHRS and CDR2 YFSETQ. From cysteine to phenylalanine, the CDR3 is 15 amino acids long. The sequence is cut down to CDR3 DNA, 45 bases in frame from base 1. To estimate absolute template abundance from read counts, synthetic TCR analog templates were spiked into each PCR. TCRbeta CDR3 regions were amplified from genomic DNA with bias-controlled V and J gene primers using the immunoSEQ assay. Sequencing of rearranged TCRbeta segments was performed at approximately 20X coverage. As for how the authors treated the data: Clustering was used to correct sequencing errors, and CDR3s were annotated against IMGT so that V, D and J genes could be assigned. Downstream analyses used only productive TCRbeta rearrangements, leaving out any out-of-frame or stop-codon sequences. To compute clonality, Shannon entropy was normalized by the log of the number of unique productive sequences and then subtracted from one. Fisher's exact test with Benjamini-Hochberg correction, at a threshold of adjusted p below 0.01, was used to find clones that differed between time points or between blood and tumor. TCRdb provides this immuneACCESS table in a form limited to in-frame rearrangements. Some clones are lacking; in checked studies, under half of them reflect an unresolved V gene, and why the rest are absent is not known. V and J calls plus clone size are reproduced from that table; the DNA served to infer D and trimming. This sample comprises about 86,000 clones, approximately 87% of them detected only once. The top ten clones comprise roughly an eighth of the sample.

The sequence joins TRBV5-1 to TRBJ2-5; TRBD1 could be the D gene, as 7 bases match. This receptor was identified in a man aged 60 to 69 with urothelial cancer. The sample was PBMCs, taken around atezolizumab (anti-PD-L1) treatment. The CDR3 protein is CASSYGAGQKRTQYF. The DNA reads as follows: TGCGCCAGCAGCTACGGGGCGGGACAGAAGAGAACCCAGTACTTC.